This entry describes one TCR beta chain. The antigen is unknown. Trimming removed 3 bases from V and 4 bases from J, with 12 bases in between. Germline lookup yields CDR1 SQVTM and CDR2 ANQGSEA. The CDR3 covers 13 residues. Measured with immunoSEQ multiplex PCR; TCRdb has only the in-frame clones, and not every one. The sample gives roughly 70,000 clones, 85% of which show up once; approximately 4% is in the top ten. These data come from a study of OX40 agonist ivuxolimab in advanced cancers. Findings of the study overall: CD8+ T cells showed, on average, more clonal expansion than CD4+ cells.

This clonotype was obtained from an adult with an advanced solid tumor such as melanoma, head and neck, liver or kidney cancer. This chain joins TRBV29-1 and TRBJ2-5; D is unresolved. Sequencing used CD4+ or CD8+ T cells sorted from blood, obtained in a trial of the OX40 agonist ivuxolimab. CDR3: CSVDRPGTETQYF. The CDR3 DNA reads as TGCAGCGTTGACCGTCCGGGCACAGAGACCCAGTACTTC.